This T cell receptor beta chain originates from a study of blood T cell repertoires in COVID-19. Study context: Whether acute or convalescent, the COVID-19 samples came from the United States, Italy and Spain. The cDNA or gDNA used as material had been derived from T cells, B-cell-depleted T cells, or PBMCs.

In the original processing: Amplification of reference gene primers was used by the study to estimate nucleated cell counts. The repertoire was sequenced with immunoSEQ multiplex PCR; TCRdb's copy has only in-frame clones and lacks some. V, J and clone size reflect that table, while D and trimming were determined from the DNA. The repertoire holds roughly 46,000 clones, with approximately 89% as singletons. V lost 8 bases and J lost 4, with 17 bases in between. Germline assignment: CDR1 SGHTA and CDR2 FQGTGA. The CDR3 spans 14 residues. This chain connects TRBV7-3 to TRBJ1-2; a possible D gene is TRBD1 (6 bases). The sequenced sample was peripheral blood. This clonotype was obtained from a human donor with active COVID-19. The donor label of this sample is uncertain. CDR3 sequence: CASGPDRSTYGYTF. CDR3 sequence (DNA): TGTGCCAGCGGGCCCGACAGGAGCACCTATGGCTACACCTTC.